These 3 T cell receptor beta chains originate from one sample sequenced in a study of cytomegalovirus exposure and HLA in healthy donors. The study ran its PCR with 60 Vbeta and 13 Jbeta primers. Measured with immunoSEQ multiplex PCR; TCRdb has only the in-frame clones, and not every one. This table has more than 85,000 clones, around 80% appearing once. The sequencing input was PBMCs. These receptors all stem from a woman aged 55 to 70 in good health and CMV-seropositive.

This chain uses TRBV4-2 with TRBJ1-2; TRBD1 might be the D (6 bases). Trimming stripped 4 bases from V and 0 bases from J, with 18 bases between. Germline CDR1 is LGHNA and CDR2 is YNFKEQ. The CDR3 length is 17 residues. CDR3 DNA sequence: TGTGCCAGCAGCCTTTCCGACGTGGCAGGGGCTAACTATGGCTACACCTTC. Translating it yields CASSLSDVAGANYGYTF.

The rearrangement joins TRBV6-1 to TRBJ2-5, with a possible D match to TRBD1 (5 bases). Germline-derived CDR1 and CDR2 are MNHNS and SASEGT. V was trimmed by 4 bases and J by 2 bases, leaving 8 bases between them. CDR3 size: 13 residues. Here the CDR3 DNA reads TGTGCCAGCAGTGGACAGATACAAGAGACCCAGTACTTC. This encodes CASSGQIQETQYF.

The CDR3, as DNA: TGTGCCAGCAGACCAGACAAAAATGAGCAGTTCTTC. It encodes CASRPDKNEQFF. This rearrangement joins TRBV7-9 to TRBJ2-1, with D unclear. V lost 6 bases and J lost 7, with 10 bases in between. Germline V gives CDR1 SEHNR, CDR2 FQNEAQ (reference sequence). This CDR3 is 12 amino acids long.